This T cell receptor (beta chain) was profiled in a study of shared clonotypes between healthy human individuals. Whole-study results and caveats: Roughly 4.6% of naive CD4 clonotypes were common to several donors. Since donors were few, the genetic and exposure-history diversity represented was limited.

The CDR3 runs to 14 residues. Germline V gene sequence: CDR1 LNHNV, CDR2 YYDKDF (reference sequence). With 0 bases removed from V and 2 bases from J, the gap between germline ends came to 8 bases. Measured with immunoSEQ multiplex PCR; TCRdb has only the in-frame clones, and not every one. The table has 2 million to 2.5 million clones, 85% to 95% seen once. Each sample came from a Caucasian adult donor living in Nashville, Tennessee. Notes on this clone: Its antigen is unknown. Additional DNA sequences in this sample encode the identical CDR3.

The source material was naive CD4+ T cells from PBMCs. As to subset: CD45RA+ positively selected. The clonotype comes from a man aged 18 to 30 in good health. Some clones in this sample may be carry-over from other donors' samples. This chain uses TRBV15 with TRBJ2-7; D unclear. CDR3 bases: TGTGCCACCAGCAGAGATGGGTCGGCCTACGAGCAGTACTTC. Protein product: CATSRDGSAYEQYF.